A selection of T cell receptor beta chains follows, all from one sample in a study of technical replicates of blood from several donors. The method was immunoSEQ multiplex PCR; TCRdb's version includes in-frame clones alone and lacks a portion of them. The profile shows 65,000 to 80,000 clones, more than 85% of them singletons. Sequenced material: T cells isolated from PBMCs. The receptor set was obtained from a human donor in good health. CDR3s include the opening cysteine and the closing phenylalanine or tryptophan. The order of the fields is D gene, J gene, V gene, clone size, CDR3 length, CDR3 DNA, CDR3 protein. A D gene is named only where the DNA matches it firmly. Clone size is stated in some rows and not others, as once, few, many or a class when expanded.

. | TRBJ2-5 | TRBV7-3 | . | 13 | TGTGCCAGCAGCGCCCAATTCGGAGAGACCCAGTACTTC | CASSAQFGETQYF
TRBD2 | TRBJ2-5 | TRBV10-3 | . | 15 | TGTGCCATCAGTGAGATGCCTAGCGGCCAAGAGACCCAGTACTTC | CAISEMPSGQETQYF
TRBD2 | TRBJ2-1 | TRBV7-9 | . | 15 | TGTGCCAGCAGTCCTAGCGGGACGGAGTACAATGAGCAGTTCTTC | CASSPSGTEYNEQFF
TRBD2 | TRBJ2-7 | TRBV2 | . | 15 | TGTGCCAGCAATTCAAACGGGAGGGGCTCCTACGAGCAGTACTTC | CASNSNGRGSYEQYF
. | TRBJ1-1 | TRBV19 | . | 15 | TGTGCCAGTAGTCTTACAGGGCTCATGAACACTGAAGCTTTCTTT | CASSLTGLMNTEAFF
TRBD1 | TRBJ2-2 | TRBV9 | . | 18 | TGTGCCAGCAGCGGCCCGAAAGGGACAGGGGTCGGCACCGGGGAGCTGTTTTTT | CASSGPKGTGVGTGELFF
. | TRBJ1-1 | TRBV4-1 | . | 13 | TGCGCCAGCAGCCAAGACTCTCGGACTGAAGCTTTCTTT | CASSQDSRTEAFF
. | TRBJ1-5 | TRBV15 | . | 14 | TGTGCCACCAGCAGGCCCCGAGACAATCAGCCCCAGCATTTT | CATSRPRDNQPQHF
. | TRBJ2-1 | TRBV4-1 | . | 15 | TGCGCCAGCAGCCAAGAAAGCCCTAGCGCGAATGAGCAGTTCTTC | CASSQESPSANEQFF
. | TRBJ1-1 | TRBV30 | few | 16 | TGTGCCTGGAGTGTAGTATGGAGAGTGGGGAACACTGAAGCTTTCTTT | CAWSVVWRVGNTEAFF
. | TRBJ2-5 | TRBV10-3 | . | 12 | TGTGCCAGCTCTGGAGTAAAAGAGACCCAGTACTTC | CASSGVKETQYF
. | TRBJ1-5 | TRBV5-5 | . | 13 | TGTGCCAGCAGCTTGTACGGTAATCAGCCCCAGCATTTT | CASSLYGNQPQHF
TRBD2 | TRBJ2-3 | TRBV11-3 | . | 14 | TGTGCCAGCAGCCTCCTAGCGGGAGCAGATACGCAGTATTTT | CASSLLAGADTQYF
. | TRBJ1-1 | TRBV29-1 | . | 12 | TGCAGCGTTGATTTAGGGGGAACTGAAGCTTTCTTT | CSVDLGGTEAFF
TRBD1 | TRBJ2-3 | TRBV5-1 | . | 17 | TGCGCCAGCAAAAAAGGACAGGGCTTTTATAGCACAGATACGCAGTATTTT | CASKKGQGFYSTDTQYF
TRBD1 | TRBJ1-2 | TRBV28 | . | 16 | TGTGCCAGCAGTTCCGCCACAGGGGGCGCCTTCTATGGCTACACCTTC | CASSSATGGAFYGYTF
. | TRBJ2-1 | TRBV10-2 | . | 14 | TGCGCCAGCGGGCAGCAGAGCTCCTACAATGAGCAGTTCTTC | CASGQQSSYNEQFF
TRBD1 | TRBJ1-1 | TRBV29-1 | . | 13 | TGCAGCGGGCGGGACAGTATGAACACTGAAGCTTTCTTT | CSGRDSMNTEAFF
. | TRBJ2-1 | TRBV27 | . | 14 | TGTGCCAGCAGTGTCAGCGGGTACCACAATGAGCAGTTCTTC | CASSVSGYHNEQFF
. | TRBJ1-2 | TRBV19 | few | 14 | TGTGCCAGTAGTGCAGGAACCTTCAGCTATGGCTACACCTTC | CASSAGTFSYGYTF
. | TRBJ1-2 | TRBV5-6 | . | 13 | TGTGCCAGCAGCGGGGACTCTAGCTATGGCTACACCTTC | CASSGDSSYGYTF
TRBD1 | TRBJ1-1 | TRBV27 | . | 13 | TGTGCCAGCAGTCCGCGGACAGGGGCGGGAGCTTTCTTT | CASSPRTGAGAFF
. | TRBJ1-3 | TRBV7-2 | . | 16 | TGTGCCAGCAGCTTAGACGGGGGGGCCTCTGGAAACACCATATATTTT | CASSLDGGASGNTIYF
. | TRBJ1-5 | TRBV7-2 | few | 14 | TGTGCCAGCAGCTTAGGGCAGGTGGGTCAGCCCCAGCATTTT | CASSLGQVGQPQHF
. | TRBJ2-7 | TRBV27 | . | 14 | TGTGCCAGCAAATCTGTGGGGAGTAACGACGAGCAGTACTTC | CASKSVGSNDEQYF
TRBD1 | TRBJ1-3 | TRBV5-6 | . | 17 | TGTGCCAGCAGCAGCGTGACAGGGCAGAACTCTGGAAACACCATATATTTT | CASSSVTGQNSGNTIYF
. | TRBJ1-4 | TRBV11-2 | . | 15 | TGTGCCAGCAGCTTAGAGCCAGGGGTCAATGAAAAACTGTTTTTT | CASSLEPGVNEKLFF
. | TRBJ1-1 | TRBV10-3 | . | 12 | TGTGCCATCCGAGCTGCTACAGCTGAAGCTTTCTTT | CAIRAATAEAFF
. | TRBJ1-2 | TRBV2 | . | 12 | TGTGCCAGCGGGCTAAGTAACTATGGCTACACCTTC | CASGLSNYGYTF
. | TRBJ2-1 | TRBV18 | . | 14 | TGTGCCAGCTCACCACCAGCCAGAAGCGGGGAGCAGTTCTTC | CASSPPARSGEQFF
. | TRBJ2-4 | TRBV21-1 | . | 13 | TGTGCCAGCAGTCGATCTGGAGGGGACATTCAGTACTTC | CASSRSGGDIQYF
TRBD1 | TRBJ1-1 | TRBV10-3 | . | 17 | TGTGCCATCAGTGAGTCGATAACAGGGGGCCGGGATACTGAAGCTTTCTTT | CAISESITGGRDTEAFF
. | TRBJ2-6 | TRBV7-9 | once | 15 | TGTGCCAGCAGCATGCGATTCTCTGGGGCCAACGTCCTGACTTTC | CASSMRFSGANVLTF
. | TRBJ2-3 | TRBV7-8 | . | 18 | TGTGCCAGCAGCTACCCGCGTTTGGGACAATTCTTCACAGATACGCAGTATTTT | CASSYPRLGQFFTDTQYF
TRBD2 | TRBJ2-3 | TRBV10-2 | . | 15 | TGCGCCAGCAGAAAAGAGCGGGAGTTGACAGATACGCAGTATTTT | CASRKERELTDTQYF
. | TRBJ2-7 | TRBV29-1 | . | 14 | TGCAGCGTTGAAGATGGAGACAGCTTCTACGAGCAGTACTTC | CSVEDGDSFYEQYF
TRBD1 | TRBJ2-7 | TRBV5-6 | . | 14 | TGTGCCAGCAGCTTGGGGACAGGGCCGGGAGAGCAGTACTTC | CASSLGTGPGEQYF
TRBD1 | TRBJ2-1 | TRBV7-9 | . | 15 | TGTGCCAGCAGCTTAGTAGGGGGCGCATACAATGAGCAGTTCTTC | CASSLVGGAYNEQFF
. | TRBJ2-7 | TRBV4-3 | . | 14 | TGCGCCAGCAGCCAAGAAGAGAGGCGCTACGAGCAGTACTTC | CASSQEERRYEQYF